Below, 23 T cell receptor beta chains from the same sample are listed, as sequenced in a study of identifying expanded T cells in peripheral blood. Assay used: immunoSEQ multiplex PCR; TCRdb lists only in-frame clones, some missing. The sample contains 80,000 or so clones, 84% of which appear only once. Sequenced: blood. The receptors here all came from a person between 18 and 70 years old in good health.

V usage is TRBV9 and J usage is TRBJ2-3, with 7 bases identical to TRBD2. Germline CDR1 and CDR2: SGDLS and YYNGEE. The CDR3 runs to 16 residues. The ends lost 0 bases at V and 0 bases at J; junction bases unmatched: 4. This chain's CDR3 is CASSVDAGESTDTQYF. The CDR3, as DNA: TGTGCCAGCAGCGTAGATGCGGGAGAGAGCACAGATACGCAGTATTTT. Supplemented by reference TRBV9 and TRBJ2-3, the full variable domain reads DSGVTQTPKHLITATGQRVTLRCSPRSGDLSVYWYQQSLDQGLQFLIQYYNGEERAKGNILERFSAQQFPDLHSELNLSSLELGDSALYFCASSVDAGESTDTQYFGPGTRLTVL.

The V call is TRBV7-2, the J call TRBJ2-5, with 10 positions matching TRBD2. CDR1 is SGHTA and CDR2 is FQGNSA in the germline V gene. The junction had 3 bases not matched to a gene; V was cut back by 1 base and J by 4 bases. This CDR3 is 15 amino acids long. This CDR3 is CASSLVASGGETQYF. CDR3 in DNA: TGTGCCAGCAGCTTAGTGGCTAGCGGGGGAGAGACCCAGTACTTC.

The chain has TRBV11-2 and TRBJ1-5; tentative D call: TRBD1 (6 bases). CDR3 length equals 15 residues. Germline V gene lookup returns CDR1 SGHAT and CDR2 FQNNGV. V lost 4 bases and J 4 bases, leaving 14 bases between the germline ends. The CDR3 DNA sequence: TGTGCCAGCAGCTCAGGGGTGACTCCGAATCAGCCCCAGCATTTT. Translation gives CASSSGVTPNQPQHF.

The chain recombines TRBV27 with TRBJ2-1, with D hard to call. The CDR3 spans 11 residues. Looked up from germline, CDR1 is MNHEY and CDR2 is SMNVEV (reference sequence). The ends were cut back, 4 bases at V and 6 bases at J, with 4 bases in the middle. This CDR3 is CASSYINEQFF. The CDR3, as DNA: TGTGCCAGCAGTTATATCAATGAGCAGTTCTTC.

The genes are TRBV6-1 and TRBJ2-7; D perhaps matches TRBD2 (5 bases). The length of the CDR3 is 13 residues. Germline CDR1 is MNHNS and CDR2 is SASEGT. V lost 6 bases and J 4 bases, leaving 13 bases between the germline ends. The DNA for the CDR3 is TGTGCCAGCAGCAGGACTTTCGGGTACGAGCAGTACTTC. It is translated as CASSRTFGYEQYF.

The gene calls are TRBV7-9 and TRBJ2-7, with 7 bases identical to TRBD2. This CDR3 contains 15 residues. Looked up from germline, CDR1 is SEHNR and CDR2 is FQNEAQ (reference sequence). Trimming cost V 5 bases and J 3 bases; bases outside gene matches: 10. CDR3 in amino acids: CASSQGASGNYEQYF. The CDR3 DNA follows: TGTGCCAGCAGCCAAGGGGCTAGCGGTAACTACGAGCAGTACTTC.

The V and J genes are TRBV28 and TRBJ2-2; D call uncertain. This CDR3 has 17 amino acids. Germline CDR1 reads MDHEN; CDR2 reads SYDVKM. The V end was cut by 7 bases, the J end by 3 bases, with 21 bases between. CDR3 sequence: CASTSQERREHTGELFF. CDR3 coding DNA: TGTGCCAGCACCTCCCAGGAAAGGCGAGAGCACACCGGGGAGCTGTTTTTT. Combining the CDR3 with reference TRBV28 and TRBJ2-2 gives the whole variable domain DVKVTQSSRYLVKRTGEKVFLECVQDMDHENMFWYRQDPGLGLRLIYFSYDVKMKEKGDIPEGYSVSREKKERFSLILESASTNQTSMYLCASTSQERREHTGELFFGEGSRLTVL.

This rearrangement joins TRBV28 to TRBJ2-7, with a tentative D call TRBD1 (7 bases). Germline loops: CDR1 MDHEN, CDR2 SYDVKM. This CDR3 region has 14 residues. V gave up 3 bases and J gave up 3 bases, with 12 bases separating them. The CDR3 sequence: CASSLGGQIYEQYF. In DNA form, the CDR3 reads TGTGCCAGCAGTTTGGGGGGACAGATCTACGAGCAGTACTTC.

V usage is TRBV28 and J usage is TRBJ2-7, with 8 bases that match TRBD2. There are 16 residues in the CDR3. Germline V gene lookup returns CDR1 MDHEN and CDR2 SYDVKM. V shed 7 bases and J 0 bases; nucleotides not matched to a gene: 11. CDR3 protein: CASKGLAGSSSYEQYF. The CDR3 nucleotides are TGTGCCAGCAAGGGGCTAGCGGGTTCGAGCTCCTACGAGCAGTACTTC.

The V gene is TRBV19, the J gene TRBJ2-6, with 10 bases lining up with TRBD1. The V gene's germline CDR1 is LNHDA and CDR2 SQIVND (reference sequence). There are 20 residues in the CDR3. V shed 5 bases, J shed 0 bases, and the junction held 13 bases outside the gene matches. CDR3 coding DNA: TGTGCCAGTAGTTTCCTCCCTCCGGGACAGGGGTTCTCTGGGGCCAACGTCCTGACTTTC. Its translation is CASSFLPPGQGFSGANVLTF. Combining the CDR3 with reference TRBV19 and TRBJ2-6 gives the whole variable domain DGGITQSPKYLFRKEGQNVTLSCEQNLNHDAMYWYRQDPGQGLRLIYYSQIVNDFQKGDIAEGYSVSREKKESFPLTVTSAQKNPTAFYLCASSFLPPGQGFSGANVLTFGAGSRLTVL.

This clone was found a few times. Here the CDR3 reads CASSGGLAGGRTYNEQFF. CDR3 DNA sequence: TGTGCCAGCAGCGGGGGACTAGCGGGAGGGCGCACCTACAATGAGCAGTTCTTC. The V call is TRBV5-6, the J call TRBJ2-1, with 16 nucleotides matching TRBD2. V shed 4 bases and J 2 bases; nucleotides not matched to a gene: 6. The germline V gene has CDR1 SGHDT and CDR2 YYEEEE. The CDR3 consists of 18 residues.

This clone has a single count. The V gene is TRBV7-2, the J gene TRBJ2-7, with 7 bases identical to TRBD1. V shed 2 bases and J 2 bases; nucleotides not matched to a gene: 6. Germline CDR1 reads SGHTA; CDR2 reads FQGNSA. This CDR3 is built from 15 residues. The CDR3 sequence: CASSLSDRSAYEQYF. CDR3 bases: TGTGCCAGCAGCTTATCGGACAGGTCGGCCTACGAGCAGTACTTC.

By sample fraction, this clone is medium-sized. The chain uses TRBV9 and TRBJ2-3; D is unclear. Trimming left V 0 bases short and J 10 bases short, with 9 bases between. From germline, CDR1 is SGDLS and CDR2 YYNGEE. The CDR3 sequence is 12 residues long. The chain's CDR3 is CASSVDSPPQYF. The CDR3 DNA reads as TGTGCCAGCAGCGTAGATAGTCCCCCGCAGTATTTT.

J is TRBJ2-3 and V is TRBV6-1; D remains ambiguous. Trimming removed 1 base at V and 10 bases at J, with 9 bases between. Per the germline V gene, CDR1 is MNHNS and CDR2 is SASEGT. The CDR3 spans 12 residues. Written as DNA, the CDR3 is TGTGCCAGCAGTGAAGGAATCGGCGCGCAGTATTTT. Amino acids: CASSEGIGAQYF.

V is TRBV4-3 and J is TRBJ2-1; D possibly uses TRBD1 or TRBD2 (6 bases each). This CDR3 region has 19 residues. The V and J ends lost 0 bases and 0 bases respectively, with 18 bases between them. Germline V gene data show CDR1 as LGHNA and CDR2 as YSLEER. CDR3 sequence: CASSQDVGGGGFSYNEQFF. The CDR3 nucleotides read TGCGCCAGCAGCCAAGATGTGGGCGGAGGGGGGTTCTCCTACAATGAGCAGTTCTTC.

The CDR3 nucleotides are TGTGCCAGCTCACCCGGAGTAGCTAGCGGGAGTGGAGATACGCAGTATTTT. Translated, it gives CASSPGVASGSGDTQYF. This rearrangement joins TRBV18 to TRBJ2-3, with 10 bases that match TRBD2. Trimming at V came to 3 bases and at J to 5 bases, leaving 11 bases not matched to a gene. Germline V CDR1 and CDR2: KGHSH, LQKENI. CDR3 length equals 17 residues.

The rearrangement joins TRBV27 to TRBJ2-7; D assignment may be TRBD1 or TRBD2 (5 bases each). This CDR3 is 16 amino acids long. From germline, CDR1 is MNHEY and CDR2 SMNVEV (reference sequence). Trimming removed 1 base from V and 5 bases from J, with 18 bases in between. CDR3 in DNA: TGTGCCAGCAGTTTATACTCTGACGGGGACCGAGACGAGCAGTACTTC. It is translated as CASSLYSDGDRDEQYF.

This chain links TRBV7-2 with TRBJ2-7; 8 nucleotides match TRBD2. Germline V lookup: CDR1 SGHTA, CDR2 FQGNSA. Trimming removed 2 bases from V and 3 bases from J; junction bases left unmatched: 3. This CDR3 region has 14 residues. CDR3 residues: CASSLNGGVYEQYF. CDR3 DNA sequence: TGTGCCAGCAGCTTAAACGGGGGGGTCTACGAGCAGTACTTC.

This chain links TRBV30 with TRBJ2-2, with D unclear. The germline V gene has CDR1 GTSNPN and CDR2 SVGIG (reference sequence). The CDR3 spans 13 residues. V dropped 0 bases and J dropped 4 bases, with 6 bases sitting between them. This CDR3 reads CAWSVCSTGELFF. The CDR3 DNA sequence: TGTGCCTGGAGTGTATGCAGCACCGGGGAGCTGTTTTTT.

The chain carries TRBV5-1 and TRBJ2-7; TRBD2 matches 11 bases. Germline V gene data show CDR1 as SGHRS and CDR2 as YFSETQ. Losses at the gene ends were 2 bases for V and 4 bases for J; bases not matched to a gene: 8. This CDR3 contains 16 residues. The chain's CDR3 is CASSLGTSGSIYEQYF. The CDR3 DNA sequence: TGCGCCAGCAGCTTAGGTACTAGCGGGAGTATATACGAGCAGTACTTC.

The CDR3 protein is CSGGLASTGELFF. Written as DNA, the CDR3 is TGCAGCGGCGGACTAGCATCAACCGGGGAGCTGTTTTTT. The V call is TRBV29-1, the J call TRBJ2-2, with 8 bases lining up with TRBD2. J gave up 5 bases and V 7 bases, and 6 bases lay outside the gene matches. This CDR3 is 13 amino acids long. Germline CDR1 is SQVTM and CDR2 is ANQGSEA.

This chain joins TRBV7-2 and TRBJ2-7, with D tentatively TRBD1 (6 bases). V lost 5 bases to trimming and J lost 2 bases, with 10 bases between them. Germline CDR1 is SGHTA and CDR2 is FQGNSA. The length of the CDR3 is 13 residues. The CDR3, as DNA: TGTGCCAGCAGCCCGACAGGTGCCTACGAGCAGTACTTC. It specifies CASSPTGAYEQYF. The full variable domain, in which reference TRBV7-2 and TRBJ2-7 provide the parts outside the CDR3, is GAGVSQSPSNKVTEKGKDVELRCDPISGHTALYWYRQSLGQGLEFLIYFQGNSAPDKSGLPSDRFSAERTGGSVSTLTIQRTQQEDSAVYLCASSPTGAYEQYFGPGTRLTVT.

The chain couples TRBV6-6 to TRBJ2-5; possibly TRBD1 for D (6 bases). This CDR3 spans 15 amino acids. The germline V and J ends were trimmed by 4 bases and 2 bases, with 14 bases remaining between them. The germline V gene has CDR1 MNHNY and CDR2 SVGAGI (reference sequence). The CDR3 DNA sequence: TGTGCCAGCAGTTCCGCAGACAGGCGACAAGAGACCCAGTACTTC. Protein product: CASSSADRRQETQYF.